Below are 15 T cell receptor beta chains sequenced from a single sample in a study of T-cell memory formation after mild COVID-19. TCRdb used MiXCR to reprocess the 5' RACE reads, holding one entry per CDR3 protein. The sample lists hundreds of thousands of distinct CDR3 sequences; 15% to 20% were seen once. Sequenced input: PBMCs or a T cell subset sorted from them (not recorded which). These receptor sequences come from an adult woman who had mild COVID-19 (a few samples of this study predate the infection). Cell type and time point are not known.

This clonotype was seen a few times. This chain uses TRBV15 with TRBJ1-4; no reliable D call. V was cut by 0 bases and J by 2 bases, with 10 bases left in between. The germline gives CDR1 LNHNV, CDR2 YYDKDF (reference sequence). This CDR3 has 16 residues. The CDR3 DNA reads TGTGCCACCAGCAGAGATGGGATTCGCACTAATGAAAAACTGTTTTTT. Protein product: CATSRDGIRTNEKLFF.

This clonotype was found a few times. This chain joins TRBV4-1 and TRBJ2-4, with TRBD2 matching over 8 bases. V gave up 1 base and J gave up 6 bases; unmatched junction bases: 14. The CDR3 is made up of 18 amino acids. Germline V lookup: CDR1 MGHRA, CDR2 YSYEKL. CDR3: CASSQAEGSGGPGNIQYF. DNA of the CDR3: TGCGCCAGCAGCCAAGCCGAGGGGTCGGGGGGGCCCGGAAACATTCAGTACTTC.

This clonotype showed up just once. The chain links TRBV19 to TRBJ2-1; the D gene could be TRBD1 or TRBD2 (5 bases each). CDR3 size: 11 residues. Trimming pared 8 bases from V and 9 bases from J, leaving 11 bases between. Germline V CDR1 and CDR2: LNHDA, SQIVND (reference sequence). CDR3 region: CASGTRGEQFF. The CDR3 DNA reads TGTGCCAGTGGAACTAGGGGTGAGCAGTTCTTC.

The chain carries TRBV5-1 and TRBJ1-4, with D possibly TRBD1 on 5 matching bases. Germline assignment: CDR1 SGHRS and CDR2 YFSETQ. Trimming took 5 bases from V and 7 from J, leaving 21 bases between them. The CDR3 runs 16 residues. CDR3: CASRVGREGLGEKLFF. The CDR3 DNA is TGCGCCAGCAGGGTAGGCAGGGAAGGACTCGGTGAAAAACTGTTTTTT.

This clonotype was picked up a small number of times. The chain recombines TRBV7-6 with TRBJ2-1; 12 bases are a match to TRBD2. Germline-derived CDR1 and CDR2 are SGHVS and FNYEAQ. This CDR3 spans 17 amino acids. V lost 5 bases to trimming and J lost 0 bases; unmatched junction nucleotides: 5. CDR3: CASSQTSGGSSYNEQFF. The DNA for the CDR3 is TGTGCCAGCAGCCAGACTAGCGGGGGCAGCTCCTACAATGAGCAGTTCTTC.

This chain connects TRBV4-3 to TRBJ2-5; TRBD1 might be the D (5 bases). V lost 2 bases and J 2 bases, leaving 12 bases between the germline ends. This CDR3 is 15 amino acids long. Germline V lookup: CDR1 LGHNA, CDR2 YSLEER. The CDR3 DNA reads TGCGCCAGCAGCCAAAGATTCAGGGATCAAGAGACCCAGTACTTC. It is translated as CASSQRFRDQETQYF.

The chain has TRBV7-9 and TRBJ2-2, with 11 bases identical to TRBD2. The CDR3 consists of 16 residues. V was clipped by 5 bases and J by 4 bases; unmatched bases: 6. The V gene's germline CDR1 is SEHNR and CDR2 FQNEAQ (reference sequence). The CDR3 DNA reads TGTGCCAGCAGCCCGCCCACTAGCGGGAGCACCGGGGAGCTGTTTTTT. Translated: CASSPPTSGSTGELFF.

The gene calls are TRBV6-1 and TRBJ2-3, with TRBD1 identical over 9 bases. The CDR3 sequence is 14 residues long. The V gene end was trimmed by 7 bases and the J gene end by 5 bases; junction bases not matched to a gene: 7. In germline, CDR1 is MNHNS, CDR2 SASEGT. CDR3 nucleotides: TGTGCCAGCATCCTACAGGGGGCAGGAGATACGCAGTATTTT. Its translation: CASILQGAGDTQYF.

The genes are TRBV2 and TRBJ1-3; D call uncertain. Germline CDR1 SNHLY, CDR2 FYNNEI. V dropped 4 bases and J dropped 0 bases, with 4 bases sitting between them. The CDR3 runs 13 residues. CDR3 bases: TGTGCCAGCAGTGCAGTCTCTGGAAACACCATATATTTT. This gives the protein CASSAVSGNTIYF.

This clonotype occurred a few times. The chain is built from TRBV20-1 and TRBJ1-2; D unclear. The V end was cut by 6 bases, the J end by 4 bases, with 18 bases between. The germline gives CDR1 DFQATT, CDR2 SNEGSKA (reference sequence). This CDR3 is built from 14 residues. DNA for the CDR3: TGCAGTGCCCTCACAACCTCGGACGGCTATGGCTACACCTTC. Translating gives CSALTTSDGYGYTF.

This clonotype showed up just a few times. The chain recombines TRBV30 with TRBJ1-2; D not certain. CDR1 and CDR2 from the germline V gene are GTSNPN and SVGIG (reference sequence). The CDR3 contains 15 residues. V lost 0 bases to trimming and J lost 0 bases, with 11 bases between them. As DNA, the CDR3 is TGTGCCTGGAGTGTCCAGGTCACGGCTAACTATGGCTACACCTTC. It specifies CAWSVQVTANYGYTF.

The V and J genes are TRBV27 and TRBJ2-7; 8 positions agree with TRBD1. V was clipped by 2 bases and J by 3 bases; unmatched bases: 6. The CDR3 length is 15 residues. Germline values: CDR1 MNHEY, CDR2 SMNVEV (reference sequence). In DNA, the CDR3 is TGTGCCAGCAGTTTAGGGGACAGGTGGATCTACGAGCAGTACTTC. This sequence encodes CASSLGDRWIYEQYF.

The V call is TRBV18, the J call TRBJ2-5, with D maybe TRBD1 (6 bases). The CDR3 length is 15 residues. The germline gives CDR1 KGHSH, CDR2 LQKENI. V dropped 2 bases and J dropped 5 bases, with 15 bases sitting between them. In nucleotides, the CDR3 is TGTGCCAGCTCACCAACGAAGGGGGTCGGGGAGACCCAGTACTTC. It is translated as CASSPTKGVGETQYF.

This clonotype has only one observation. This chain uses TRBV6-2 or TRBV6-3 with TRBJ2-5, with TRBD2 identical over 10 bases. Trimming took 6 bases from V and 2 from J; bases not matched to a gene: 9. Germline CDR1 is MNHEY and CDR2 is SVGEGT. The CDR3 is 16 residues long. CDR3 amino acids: CASSSGTSELQETQYF. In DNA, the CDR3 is TGTGCCAGCAGCAGCGGGACTAGCGAGTTACAAGAGACCCAGTACTTC.

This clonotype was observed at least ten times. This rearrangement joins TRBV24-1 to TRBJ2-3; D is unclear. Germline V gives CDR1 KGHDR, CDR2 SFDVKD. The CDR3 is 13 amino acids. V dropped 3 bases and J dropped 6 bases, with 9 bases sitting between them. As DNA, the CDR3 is TGTGCCACCAGTGATCCGGGTAGGGATACGCAGTATTTT. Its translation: CATSDPGRDTQYF.